This T cell receptor (beta chain) was identified in a study of CD8 T cells in ankylosing spondylitis (dated by TCRdb to about 2017). Concerning the study at large: T cell receptor beta repertoires were profiled in healthy donors and ankylosing spondylitis patients so that disease-linked TCR variants could be found. Peripheral blood samples were taken, and synovial fluid was additionally collected from ankylosing spondylitis patients. The full study cohort comprised 20 to 25 ankylosing spondylitis patients and approximately 100 healthy donors.

General conclusions and limits of the study: Some motif variants had previously been reported in the synovial fluid and blood of reactive arthritis patients, which suggests shared mechanisms of disease initiation. A TCR beta motif of 8 or 9 highly homologous amino acid variants appeared characteristic of blood from ankylosing spondylitis patients. The disease-linked clones showed a CD8+ phenotype and occurred at relatively low frequencies in peripheral blood. According to the report, matched synovial fluid samples from ankylosing spondylitis patients were significantly enriched for the disease-linked clones.

CDR1 SGHTS and CDR2 YDEGEE were looked up in the germline V gene. Cut back by 1 base and 0 bases, the V and J ends lie 11 bases apart. Counted from cysteine to phenylalanine, this CDR3 has 16 amino acids. Just the 48-base CDR3 DNA is kept, in frame starting at base 1. This clonotype was seen a handful of times. The antigen this receptor binds is unknown. No base-level quality is on record; no much larger clone is a single base apart. Sequencing was performed on an Illumina HiSeq 2500. TCR beta libraries were prepared by quantitative 5'-RACE with molecular barcodes. Concerning the study's data processing: A new computational method, built on a probabilistic model of VDJ rearrangement, was used to identify disease-linked TCR variants. TCRdb trimmed public reads at Q25 via fastp, called clones via MiXCR and kept in-frame beta chains. Rows matching on CDR3 protein sequence are summarized as one entry with the most common DNA and genes. TCRdb, rather than the study authors, made the V and J calls. This sample is represented by fewer than 450,000 distinct CDR3 sequences; 15% to 20% of them were singletons. Just over 1% of the sample rests with the top ten.

This receptor chain uses TRBV5-8 and TRBJ1-5; TRBD1 is a weak D gene call, 6 bases matching. This sequence originates from a male donor with ankylosing spondylitis. Sequencing was performed on blood, either unsorted or a sorted T cell fraction (not recorded which). The sequence in DNA is TGTGCCAGCAGCTTGTTGGCAGGGGTTAGCAATCAGCCCCAGCATTTT. Its amino acids are CASSLLAGVSNQPQHF.